The 13 T cell receptor beta chains listed next were all sequenced from one sample in a study of T cells after yellow fever vaccination. TCRdb re-called the 5' RACE reads through MiXCR, storing one row per CDR3 protein. The sample records approximately 330,000 distinct CDR3 sequences, around 13% being singletons. Sequencing was performed on CD4+ T cells sorted from PBMCs, taken 15 days after the yellow fever booster vaccination. These receptors were obtained from a man aged 18-30 years who received the YFV17D yellow fever vaccine.

V usage is TRBV5-6 and J usage is TRBJ2-4, with D possibly being TRBD1 or TRBD2 (7 bases each). The germline V gene encodes CDR1 SGHDT and CDR2 YYEEEE. The CDR3 totals 15 residues. With 6 bases removed from V and 0 bases from J, the gap between germline ends came to 13 bases. The CDR3 DNA reads as TGTGCCAGCACCCAGGGGGGGTCAGCCAAAAACATTCAGTACTTC. This translates into CASTQGGSAKNIQYF. Full variable domain (remainder filled in from reference TRBV5-6 and TRBJ2-4): DAGVTQSPTHLIKTRGQQVTLRCSPKSGHDTVSWYQQALGQGPQFIFQYYEEEERQRGNFPDRFSGHQFPNYSSELNVNALLLGDSALYLCASTQGGSAKNIQYFGAGTRLSVL.

The DNA for the CDR3 is TGTGCCAGCAGCGTAGCTTCTATACCGTACAACTATGGCTACACCTTC. Translation gives CASSVASIPYNYGYTF. The V and J genes are TRBV9 and TRBJ1-2; the D is unclear. Trimming cost V 0 bases and J 2 bases, with 14 bases left between them. The CDR3 loop spans 16 amino acids. Germline assignment: CDR1 SGDLS and CDR2 YYNGEE.

This clonotype has just a few counts. The chain is built from TRBV5-1 and TRBJ1-6; TRBD1 might be the D (5 bases). The CDR3 has 14 residues. Per the germline V gene, CDR1 is SGHRS and CDR2 is YFSETQ. Deletions cut 2 bases from V and 7 bases from J, with 10 bases between. CDR3 sequence (DNA): TGCGCCAGCAGCTTTGCAGGGTCCAATTCACCCCTCCACTTT. It encodes CASSFAGSNSPLHF.

There are a few counts of this clonotype. This sequence joins TRBV5-1 and TRBJ2-3, with 8 positions matching TRBD2. CDR3 length equals 14 residues. Germline-derived CDR1 and CDR2 are SGHRS and YFSETQ. V lost 0 bases, J lost 7 bases, and 4 bases stayed unmatched. CDR3 coding DNA: TGCGCCAGCAGCTTGGCCGGGGGGGCAAATACGCAGTATTTT. It specifies CASSLAGGANTQYF.

The V call is TRBV27, the J call TRBJ2-5; the D gene is possibly TRBD1 (6 bases). The germline V and J ends were trimmed by 0 bases and 5 bases, with 16 bases remaining between them. Germline V gene data show CDR1 as MNHEY and CDR2 as SMNVEV (reference sequence). The CDR3 consists of 16 residues. DNA for the CDR3: TGTGCCAGCAGTTTATCCCTCCAGGGGCGGTGGGAGACCCAGTACTTC. This sequence encodes CASSLSLQGRWETQYF.

The sample holds a few counts of this clonotype. The rearrangement uses TRBV15 and TRBJ1-5, with D possibly being TRBD1 (5 bases). Germline V gene sequence: CDR1 LNHNV, CDR2 YYDKDF (reference sequence). CDR3 length equals 13 residues. The V and J ends lost 0 bases and 11 bases respectively, with 11 bases between them. The CDR3 loop is CATSRDPLRAQHF. The CDR3 region has the DNA TGTGCCACCAGCAGAGATCCCCTCAGGGCCCAGCATTTT.

The V call is TRBV2, the J call TRBJ1-2; D possibly corresponds to TRBD1 (6 bases). Germline CDR1 and CDR2: SNHLY and FYNNEI. Trimming left V 8 bases short and J 2 bases short, with 18 bases between. The CDR3 loop spans 15 amino acids. CDR3 in amino acids: CASHKSGGENYGYTF. The CDR3 DNA follows: TGTGCCAGCCACAAATCGGGGGGCGAAAACTATGGCTACACCTTC.

This clonotype was picked up a small number of times. The CDR3 DNA sequence: TGTGCCAGCAGCCAGCAACCGAACACTGAAGCTTTCTTT. Protein product: CASSQQPNTEAFF. The V and J genes are TRBV14 and TRBJ1-1; no definite D call. The CDR3 runs to 13 residues. Trimming removed 3 bases at V and 1 base at J, with 6 bases between. Germline V gene lookup returns CDR1 SGHDN and CDR2 FVKESK.

The rearrangement uses TRBV12-3 or TRBV12-4 and TRBJ1-2, with D unresolved. The CDR3 runs 13 residues. The germline V and J ends were trimmed by 6 bases and 0 bases, with 8 bases remaining between them. CDR3 sequence (DNA): TGTGCCAGCAGCGGTGAAACTAACTATGGCTACACCTTC. Its protein is CASSGETNYGYTF.

V and J are TRBV4-2 and TRBJ2-5; maybe TRBD2 (6 bases). The CDR3 is made up of 14 amino acids. Germline V gene data show CDR1 as LGHNA and CDR2 as YNFKEQ. V was pared by 0 bases and J by 7 bases, with 12 bases between. The CDR3 nucleotides are TGTGCCAGCAGCCAAGATGACCGGGGAGGGACCCAGTACTTC. Translation: CASSQDDRGGTQYF.

This clonotype turned up a few times. The chain recombines TRBV7-3 with TRBJ2-7, with D maybe TRBD2 (6 bases). Trimming removed 2 bases from V and 4 bases from J, with 21 bases in between. The CDR3 is 17 amino acids. Germline lookup yields CDR1 SGHTA and CDR2 FQGTGA. The CDR3 loop is CASSLRGAVGGAYEQYV. The CDR3 DNA sequence: TGTGCCAGCAGCTTACGAGGGGCCGTCGGGGGAGCGTACGAGCAGTACGTC.

This clonotype was observed a handful of times. The rearrangement links TRBV6-6 to TRBJ2-1, with D hard to call. Germline lookup yields CDR1 MNHNY and CDR2 SVGAGI (reference sequence). The CDR3 sequence is 13 residues long. Trimming left V 7 bases short and J 0 bases short, with 7 bases between. The CDR3 DNA reads TGTGCCAGCAAACAGACCTCCTACAATGAGCAGTTCTTC. This codes for CASKQTSYNEQFF.

This rearrangement joins TRBV5-1 to TRBJ2-7, with 8 bases aligning to TRBD1. The CDR3 sequence is 14 residues long. The germline CDR1 and CDR2 sequences are SGHRS and YFSETQ. V was clipped by 4 bases and J by 5 bases; unmatched bases: 8. CDR3 protein: CASSAGQGWNEQYF. The CDR3 DNA reads as TGCGCCAGCAGCGCCGGACAGGGTTGGAACGAGCAGTACTTC.